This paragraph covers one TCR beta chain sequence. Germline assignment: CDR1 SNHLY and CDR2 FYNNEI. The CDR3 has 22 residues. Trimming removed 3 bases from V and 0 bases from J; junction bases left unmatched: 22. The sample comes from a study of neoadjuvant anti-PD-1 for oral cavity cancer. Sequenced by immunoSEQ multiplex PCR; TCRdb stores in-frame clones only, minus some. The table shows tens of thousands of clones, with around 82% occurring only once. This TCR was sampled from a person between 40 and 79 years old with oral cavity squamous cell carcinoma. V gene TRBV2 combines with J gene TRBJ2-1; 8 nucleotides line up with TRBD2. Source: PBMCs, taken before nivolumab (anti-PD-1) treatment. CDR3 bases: TGTGCCAGCAGTGAGGGGTTTTCATGGTTTGCGGGGGGTAAAAGCTCCTACAATGAGCAGTTCTTC. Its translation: CASSEGFSWFAGGKSSYNEQFF.